This T cell receptor (beta chain) was captured in a study of CD8+CD57+ T cells in acquired aplastic anemia. The wider study: DNA from sorted CD4+ and CD8+ cells averaged roughly 3.2 ug.

Whole-study findings and limits: Controls did not differ significantly from patients in CD8+ Simpson's diversity.

Genomic DNA acted as the template from which TCR beta VDJ combination and CDR3 sequence profiling were carried out. MiXCR, run by TCRdb on the reads, gives a single entry per CDR3 protein. The data show under 200,000 distinct CDR3 sequences, 35% to 55% seen once. Trimming took 2 bases from V and 4 from J, leaving 9 bases between them. CDR1 and CDR2 (germline): SNHLY, FYNNEI. The CDR3 covers 14 residues. As concerns this clonotype: Antigen specificity is unknown.

The chain combines TRBV2 with TRBJ1-3; a weak D match, TRBD1 (6 bases). This clonotype was sampled from a human donor in good health. Sequences were obtained from sorted CD4+, CD8+, or CD8+CD57+ T cells (not recorded which) from PBMCs. Here the CDR3 reads CASSEWGTGNTIYF. CDR3 coding DNA: TGTGCCAGCAGTGAATGGGGGACAGGAAACACCATATATTTT.